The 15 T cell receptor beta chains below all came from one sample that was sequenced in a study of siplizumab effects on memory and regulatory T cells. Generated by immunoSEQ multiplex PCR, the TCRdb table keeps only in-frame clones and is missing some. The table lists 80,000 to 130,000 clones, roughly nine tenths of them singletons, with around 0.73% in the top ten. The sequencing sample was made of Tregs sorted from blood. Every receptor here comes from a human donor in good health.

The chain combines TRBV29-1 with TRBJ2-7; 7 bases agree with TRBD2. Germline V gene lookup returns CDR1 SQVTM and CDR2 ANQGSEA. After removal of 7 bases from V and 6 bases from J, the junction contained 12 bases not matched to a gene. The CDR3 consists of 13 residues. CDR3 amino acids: CSAAAGRGREQYF. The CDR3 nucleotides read TGCAGCGCAGCCGCAGGGAGGGGACGCGAGCAGTACTTC.

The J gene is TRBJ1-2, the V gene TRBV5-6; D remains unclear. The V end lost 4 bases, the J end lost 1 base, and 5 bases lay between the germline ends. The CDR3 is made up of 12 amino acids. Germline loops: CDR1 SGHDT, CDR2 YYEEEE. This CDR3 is CASSRVNYGYTF. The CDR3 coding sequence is TGTGCCAGCAGCAGGGTTAACTATGGCTACACCTTC.

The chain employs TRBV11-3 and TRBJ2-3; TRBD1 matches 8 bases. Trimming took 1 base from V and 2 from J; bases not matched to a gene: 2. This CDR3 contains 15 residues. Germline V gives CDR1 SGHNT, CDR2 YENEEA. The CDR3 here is CASSLGTGPTDTQYF. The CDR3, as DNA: TGTGCCAGCAGCTTAGGGACAGGGCCCACAGATACGCAGTATTTT.

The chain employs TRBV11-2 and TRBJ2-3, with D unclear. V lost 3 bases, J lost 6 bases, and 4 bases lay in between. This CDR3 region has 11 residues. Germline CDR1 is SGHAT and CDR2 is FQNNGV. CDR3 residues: CASSLEDTQYF. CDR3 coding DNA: TGTGCCAGCAGCTTGGAGGATACGCAGTATTTT.

The CDR3 bases are TGTGCCAGCAGCTGGGGAGGGCCCGGCACCGGGGAGCTGTTTTTT. It specifies CASSWGGPGTGELFF. This chain uses TRBV11-2 with TRBJ2-2; 7 nucleotides agree with TRBD2. There are 15 residues in the CDR3. The V gene end was trimmed by 4 bases and the J gene end by 4 bases; junction bases not matched to a gene: 6. Germline loops: CDR1 SGHAT, CDR2 FQNNGV.

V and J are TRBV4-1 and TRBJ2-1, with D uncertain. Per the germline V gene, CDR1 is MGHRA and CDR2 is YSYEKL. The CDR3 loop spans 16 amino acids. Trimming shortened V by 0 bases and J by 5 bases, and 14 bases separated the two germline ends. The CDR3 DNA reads TGCGCCAGCAGCCAAGAATTACAGCGAGCTCACAATGAGCAGTTCTTC. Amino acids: CASSQELQRAHNEQFF.

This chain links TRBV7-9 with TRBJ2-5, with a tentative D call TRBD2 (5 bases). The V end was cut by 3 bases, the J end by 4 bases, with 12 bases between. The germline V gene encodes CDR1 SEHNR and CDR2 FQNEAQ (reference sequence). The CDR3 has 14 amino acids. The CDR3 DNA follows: TGTGCCAGCAGCTTTACGGGATGGGCAGAGACCCAGTACTTC. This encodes CASSFTGWAETQYF. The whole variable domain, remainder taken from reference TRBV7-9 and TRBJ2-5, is DTGVSQNPRHKITKRGQNVTFRCDPISEHNRLYWYRQTLGQGPEFLTYFQNEAQLEKSRLLSDRFSAERPKGSFSTLEIQRTEQGDSAMYLCASSFTGWAETQYFGPGTRLLVL.

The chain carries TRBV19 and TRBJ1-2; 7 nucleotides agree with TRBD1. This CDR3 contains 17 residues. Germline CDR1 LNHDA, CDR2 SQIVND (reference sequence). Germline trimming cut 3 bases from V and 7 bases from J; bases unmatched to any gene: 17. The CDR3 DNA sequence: TGTGCCAGTAGTATTACCTCCCTCAAAAGGGGGCGGTCTGGCTACACCTTC. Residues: CASSITSLKRGRSGYTF.

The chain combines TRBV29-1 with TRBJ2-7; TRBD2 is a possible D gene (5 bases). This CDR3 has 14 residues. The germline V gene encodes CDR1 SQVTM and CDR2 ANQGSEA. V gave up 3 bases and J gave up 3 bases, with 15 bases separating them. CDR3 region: CSVDGAGSYYEQYF. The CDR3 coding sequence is TGCAGCGTTGATGGTGCGGGCTCCTACTACGAGCAGTACTTC.

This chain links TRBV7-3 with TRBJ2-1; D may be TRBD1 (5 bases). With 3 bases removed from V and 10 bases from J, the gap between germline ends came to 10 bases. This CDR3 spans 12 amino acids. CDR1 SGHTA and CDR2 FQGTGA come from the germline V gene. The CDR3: CASSFSQGEQFF. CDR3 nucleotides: TGTGCCAGCAGCTTTTCCCAGGGCGAGCAGTTCTTC.

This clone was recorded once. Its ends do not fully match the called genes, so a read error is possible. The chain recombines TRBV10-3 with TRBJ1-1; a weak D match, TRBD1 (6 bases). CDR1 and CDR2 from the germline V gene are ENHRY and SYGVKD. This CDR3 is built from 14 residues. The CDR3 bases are TGTGCCATCAGTGGTGGACAGACGAACGCTGAAGCTTTCTTT. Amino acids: CAISGGQTNAEAFF.

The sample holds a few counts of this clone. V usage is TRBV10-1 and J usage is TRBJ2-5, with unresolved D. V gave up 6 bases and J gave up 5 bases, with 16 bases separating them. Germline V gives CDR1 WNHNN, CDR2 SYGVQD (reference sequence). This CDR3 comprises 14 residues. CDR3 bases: TGCGCCAGCAGCCTTGGACCCCCCACGGAGACCCAGTACTTC. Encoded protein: CASSLGPPTETQYF.

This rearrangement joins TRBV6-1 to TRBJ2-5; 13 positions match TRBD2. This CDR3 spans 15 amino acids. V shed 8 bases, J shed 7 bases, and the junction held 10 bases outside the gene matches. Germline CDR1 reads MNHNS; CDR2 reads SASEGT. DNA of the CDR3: TGTGCCAGCCCCGGGGGACTAGCGGGAATCGGGACCCAGTACTTC. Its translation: CASPGGLAGIGTQYF.

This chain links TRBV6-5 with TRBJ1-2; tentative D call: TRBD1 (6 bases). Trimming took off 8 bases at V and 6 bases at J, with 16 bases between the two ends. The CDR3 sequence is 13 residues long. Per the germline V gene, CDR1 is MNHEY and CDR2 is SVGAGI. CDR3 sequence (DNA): TGTGCCAGCCCAGTACAGGGATTGGATGGCTACACCTTC. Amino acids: CASPVQGLDGYTF.

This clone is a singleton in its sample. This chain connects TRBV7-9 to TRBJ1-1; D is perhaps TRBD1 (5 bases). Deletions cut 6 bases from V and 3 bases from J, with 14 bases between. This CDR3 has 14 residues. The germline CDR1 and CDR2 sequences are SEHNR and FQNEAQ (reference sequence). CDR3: CASSKGSWYTEAFF. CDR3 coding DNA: TGTGCCAGCAGTAAGGGGTCGTGGTACACTGAAGCTTTCTTT.